Following are 5 T cell receptor beta chains from one sample sequenced in a study of Ad26.COV2.S vaccination and SARS-CoV-2 variants. Generated by immunoSEQ multiplex PCR, the TCRdb table keeps only in-frame clones and is missing some. The repertoire consists of 350,000 to 450,000 clones, with over 75% occurring once and the leading ten covering about 1.9%. Treatment noted: about 20 received Ad26.COV2.S at low or high dose, single or two shots; about 5 received placebo; per-sample allocation not given. Specimens were obtained on day 63 following the first vaccine or placebo injection. The specimen comprised peripheral blood, sampled in a trial of Ad26.COV2.S vaccine versus placebo. These receptors all stem from a person between 18 and 59 years old who received the Ad26.COV2.S COVID-19 vaccine or a placebo.

This rearrangement joins TRBV28 to TRBJ2-7; D unresolved. Germline-derived CDR1 and CDR2 are MDHEN and SYDVKM. This CDR3 comprises 15 residues. V lost 4 bases and J lost 6, with 19 bases in between. CDR3: CASSSPGSSPSEQYF. The CDR3 DNA reads as TGTGCCAGCAGTTCGCCCGGGTCCTCCCCGTCCGAGCAGTACTTC.

The J gene is TRBJ2-5, the V gene TRBV5-1, with 13 bases fitting TRBD2. The CDR3 covers 15 residues. V trimming: 0 bases; J trimming: 4 bases; junction bases outside the gene matches: 0. Germline lookup yields CDR1 SGHRS and CDR2 YFSETQ. The CDR3 DNA sequence: TGCGCCAGCAGCTTGGGACTAGCGGGAGGAGAGACCCAGTACTTC. Amino acid sequence: CASSLGLAGGETQYF.

The rearrangement joins TRBV21-1 to TRBJ2-7; TRBD1, the D gene given by the table, was not confirmed from the DNA. TRBV21-1 is an annotated pseudogene. The CDR3 spans 15 residues. CDR3 in amino acids: CASSTRDRVLGEQYF. The CDR3 bases are TGTGCCAGCAGCACTCGGGACAGGGTATTGGGTGAGCAGTACTTC.

This clone was observed once. The rearrangement links TRBV27 to TRBJ2-7; 10 bases fit TRBD2. CDR3 length: 18 amino acids. Looked up from germline, CDR1 is MNHEY and CDR2 is SMNVEV (reference sequence). The ends lost 6 bases at V and 0 bases at J; junction bases unmatched: 14. The CDR3 loop is CASSQTKFGLAASYEQYF. Written as DNA, the CDR3 is TGTGCCAGCAGCCAGACAAAGTTCGGACTAGCGGCCTCCTACGAGCAGTACTTC.

The count of this clone is one. The V gene is TRBV18, the J gene TRBJ1-1, with a tentative D call TRBD1 (5 bases). CDR3 length: 15 amino acids. CDR1 and CDR2 from the germline V gene are KGHSH and LQKENI. V was trimmed by 2 bases and J by 0 bases, leaving 10 bases between them. The CDR3 region has the DNA TGTGCCAGCTCACCAGGGGCAGGCATGAACACTGAAGCTTTCTTT. Its protein product is CASSPGAGMNTEAFF.